This T cell receptor (beta chain) came from a study of T cell changes during pregnancy in multiple sclerosis. Data came from immunoSEQ multiplex PCR; TCRdb stores just in-frame clones and leaves some out. The data hold approximately 85,000 clones, with roughly 93% observed a single time. Germline CDR1 WNHNN, CDR2 SYGVQD (reference sequence). This CDR3 has 12 residues. The V end was cut by 7 bases, the J end by 13 bases, with 17 bases between. The rearrangement uses TRBV10-1 and TRBJ2-1; D is perhaps TRBD2 (6 bases). This specimen was peripheral blood, taken in the third trimester of pregnancy. This TCR came from a female donor with multiple sclerosis, enrolled in a pregnancy study. CDR3 loop: CASTTPLRGQFF. CDR3 bases: TGCGCCAGCACTACCCCCTTGCGGGGCCAGTTCTTC.